Following are 24 T cell receptor beta chains from one sample sequenced in a study of CD8+CD57+ T cells in acquired aplastic anemia. Genomic DNA templated the TCR beta VDJ and CDR3 profiling. MiXCR, applied by TCRdb to the reads, yields one record per CDR3 protein. Of about 160,000 distinct CDR3 sequences in the sample, 45% to 50% were seen once. All sequencing subjects had displayed CD8+CD57+ cell expansion on flow cytometry. Material: sorted CD4+, CD8+, or CD8+CD57+ T cells (not recorded which) from PBMCs. These receptors were collected from a human donor with aplastic anemia.

In this sample, this clonotype turned up many times. This chain uses TRBV24-1 with TRBJ2-1; 14 bases match TRBD2. This CDR3 is built from 17 residues. Trimming at V came to 4 bases and at J to 7 bases, leaving 8 bases not matched to a gene. Germline V lookup: CDR1 KGHDR, CDR2 SFDVKD. CDR3 in amino acids: CATSDSGLAGGKNEQFF. As DNA, the CDR3 is TGTGCCACCAGTGACTCCGGACTAGCGGGAGGTAAAAATGAGCAGTTCTTC.

This clonotype was detected ten times or more. The gene calls are TRBV29-1 and TRBJ1-2, with D unclear. V lost 7 bases, J lost 4 bases, and 10 bases lay in between. Germline loops: CDR1 SQVTM, CDR2 ANQGSEA. The CDR3 sequence is 11 residues long. CDR3 residues: CSAGGGYGYTF. The CDR3, as DNA: TGCAGCGCCGGCGGAGGCTATGGCTACACCTTC. The variable domain in full, with the rest retrieved from reference TRBV29-1 and TRBJ1-2, is SAVISQKPSRDICQRGTSLTIQCQVDSQVTMMFWYRQQPGQSLTLIATANQGSEATYESGFVIDKFPISRPNLTFSTLTVSNMSPEDSSIYLCSAGGGYGYTFGSGTRLTVV.

The V and J genes are TRBV20-1 and TRBJ1-2; 7 bases are a match to TRBD1. The CDR3 runs to 12 residues. With 7 bases clipped from V and 0 bases from J, the junction kept 2 bases outside the gene matches. Per the germline V gene, CDR1 is DFQATT and CDR2 is SNEGSKA (reference sequence). The CDR3 DNA sequence: TGCAGTGTAACAGGGGCTAACTATGGCTACACCTTC. Its translation: CSVTGANYGYTF.

The rearrangement links TRBV24-1 to TRBJ1-2; no reliable D call. The CDR3 contains 12 residues. Between the trimmed V and J ends, which lost 9 bases and 4 bases, there was a span of 11 bases. Germline V CDR1 and CDR2: KGHDR, SFDVKD. CDR3 bases: TGTGCCACCGGCACAGACCGCTATGGCTACACCTTC. This translates into CATGTDRYGYTF.

J is TRBJ1-2 and V is TRBV5-1; possibly TRBD1 for D (5 bases). This CDR3 is 14 amino acids long. Deletions cut 4 bases from V and 5 bases from J, with 15 bases between. Germline loops: CDR1 SGHRS, CDR2 YFSETQ. The CDR3 region is CASSRGGDLYGYTF. CDR3 sequence (DNA): TGCGCCAGCAGCCGGGGCGGTGACCTTTATGGCTACACCTTC.

This clonotype was detected a few times. The CDR3 sequence is CASSPPGNTIYF. The DNA for the CDR3 is TGTGCCAGCTCACCACCGGGAAACACCATATATTTT. V is TRBV18 and J is TRBJ1-3; no clear D. Germline CDR1 reads KGHSH; CDR2 reads LQKENI. The ends were cut back, 0 bases at V and 4 bases at J, with 1 base in the middle. The CDR3 spans 12 residues.

This clonotype was picked up many times. V and J are TRBV19 and TRBJ1-5; D is undetermined. The CDR3 is made up of 17 amino acids. V was trimmed by 7 bases and J by 2 bases, leaving 21 bases between them. CDR1 is LNHDA and CDR2 is SQIVND in the germline V gene (reference sequence). The DNA for the CDR3 is TGTGCCAGTACCCGTTCAGGCGAGGTTTACGGCAATCAGCCCCAGCATTTT. Its protein product is CASTRSGEVYGNQPQHF.

In its sample, this clonotype was seen a few times. The genes are TRBV6-5 and TRBJ1-5, with D uncertain. This CDR3 region has 13 residues. V dropped 2 bases and J dropped 4 bases, with 6 bases sitting between them. The germline CDR1 and CDR2 sequences are MNHEY and SVGAGI. The CDR3: CASSYNGNQPQHF. In DNA form, the CDR3 reads TGTGCCAGCAGTTACAATGGGAATCAGCCCCAGCATTTT.

The V gene is TRBV19, the J gene TRBJ2-3, with 7 bases aligning to TRBD1. V gave up 5 bases and J gave up 4 bases; unmatched junction bases: 12. The CDR3 loop spans 16 amino acids. CDR1 and CDR2 from the germline V gene are LNHDA and SQIVND (reference sequence). CDR3 coding DNA: TGTGCCAGTAGTCTCCCCGGGATAGGGGGCGCAGATACGCAGTATTTT. It encodes CASSLPGIGGADTQYF.

The J gene is TRBJ1-1, the V gene TRBV10-3; no clear D gene. This CDR3 is built from 14 residues. The V end lost 4 bases, the J end lost 3 bases, and 12 bases lay between the germline ends. Germline CDR1 reads ENHRY; CDR2 reads SYGVKD. The CDR3 here is CAISGRPRDTEAFF. In DNA form, the CDR3 reads TGTGCCATCAGTGGAAGGCCCCGGGACACTGAAGCTTTCTTT.

As for this clonotype: Being one base from a much bigger clone, this may be a read error. This rearrangement joins TRBV7-2 to TRBJ2-7; D is unresolved. Germline CDR1 SGHTA, CDR2 FQGNSA. Trimming stripped 5 bases from V and 7 bases from J, with 18 bases between. This CDR3 comprises 14 residues. DNA for the CDR3: TGTGCCAGCAGCCCCAGACGGATCCTACGGGAGCAGTACTTC. This codes for CASSPRRILREQYF. Variable domain in full (rest from reference TRBV7-2 and TRBJ2-7): GAGVSQSPSNKVTEKGKDVELRCDPISGHTALYWYRQSLGQGLEFLIYFQGNSAPDKSGLPSDRFSAERTGGSVSTLTIQRTQQEDSAVYLCASSPRRILREQYFGPGTRLTVT.

This clonotype has at least ten counts. The chain has TRBV29-1 and TRBJ2-3, with D perhaps matching TRBD2 (6 bases). CDR3 length: 14 amino acids. Looked up from germline, CDR1 is SQVTM and CDR2 is ANQGSEA. V was pared by 0 bases and J by 9 bases, with 16 bases between. The CDR3 region has the DNA TGCAGCGTTGAAGAGTCGGAGGGATGGGAAACGCAGTATTTT. This gives the protein CSVEESEGWETQYF.

Only one count was recorded for this clonotype. The chain employs TRBV18 and TRBJ1-6, with unresolved D. Trimming removed 3 bases at V and 5 bases at J, with 11 bases between. The CDR3 has 15 amino acids. Germline CDR1 reads KGHSH; CDR2 reads LQKENI. This CDR3 is CASSPSGRDNSPLHF. The CDR3, as DNA: TGTGCCAGCTCACCCTCCGGAAGGGATAATTCACCCCTCCACTTT.

There are many counts of this clonotype. This chain uses TRBV7-6 with TRBJ1-1; TRBD1 matches 9 bases. Germline trimming cut 5 bases from V and 3 bases from J; bases unmatched to any gene: 7. Germline V CDR1 and CDR2: SGHVS, FNYEAQ. There are 15 residues in the CDR3. CDR3 sequence (DNA): TGTGCCAGCAGCAACCAACAGGGGGCGGACACTGAAGCTTTCTTT. This codes for CASSNQQGADTEAFF.

The chain is built from TRBV6-2 or TRBV6-3 and TRBJ2-7; D perhaps matches TRBD2 (6 bases). The germline gives CDR1 MNHEY, CDR2 SVGEGT. V shed 2 bases and J shed 2 bases, with 22 bases lying between them. This CDR3 is 18 amino acids long. The CDR3 protein is CASSYDGSGDTIPYEQYF. The DNA of the CDR3 is TGTGCCAGCAGTTACGATGGTAGCGGAGACACAATTCCCTACGAGCAGTACTTC.

Only a few counts were recorded for this clonotype. The genes are TRBV20-1 and TRBJ1-6, with no clear D. This CDR3 spans 10 amino acids. Trimming removed 5 bases from V and 13 bases from J, with 9 bases in between. Germline V CDR1 and CDR2: DFQATT, SNEGSKA (reference sequence). CDR3 sequence: CSAPVFPLHF. In nucleotides, the CDR3 is TGCAGTGCTCCCGTATTTCCCCTCCACTTT.

This clonotype was found a few times. A read error is possible here, since a much larger clone lies one base away. It is likely a read error, because the conserved phenylalanine at the end of the CDR3 is missing. The chain carries TRBV20-1 and TRBJ2-1; D might be TRBD2 (5 bases). V lost 1 base to trimming and J lost 1 base, with 8 bases between them. The CDR3 contains 14 residues. Germline values: CDR1 DFQATT, CDR2 SNEGSKA (reference sequence). CDR3 protein: CSARGLYSYNEQFL. DNA of the CDR3: TGCAGTGCTAGAGGACTATATTCCTACAATGAGCAGTTCCTC.

CDR3 region: CASSDSMLEQYF. The CDR3 bases are TGTGCCAGCAGTGACTCTATGCTCGAGCAGTACTTC. The V and J genes are TRBV2 and TRBJ2-7, with unresolved D. Germline CDR1 SNHLY, CDR2 FYNNEI. The CDR3 length is 12 residues. V was trimmed by 3 bases and J by 6 bases, leaving 9 bases between them.

In its sample, this clonotype was seen many times. The chain uses TRBV5-1 and TRBJ2-7; D tentatively reads TRBD1 or TRBD2 (6 bases each). Per the germline V gene, CDR1 is SGHRS and CDR2 is YFSETQ. CDR3 size: 14 residues. V lost 4 bases and J 3 bases, leaving 14 bases between the germline ends. The CDR3 DNA reads TGCGCCAGCAGCCATACCGGGGGCTTCTACGAGCAGTACTTC. This sequence encodes CASSHTGGFYEQYF.

This chain uses TRBV7-9 with TRBJ1-2; no clear D gene. There are 14 residues in the CDR3. V lost 5 bases and J lost 2, with 12 bases in between. Germline V lookup: CDR1 SEHNR, CDR2 FQNEAQ (reference sequence). The CDR3 here is CASSPREGNYGYTF. The CDR3 region has the DNA TGTGCCAGCAGCCCCCGAGAGGGAAACTATGGCTACACCTTC.

The gene calls are TRBV2 and TRBJ1-5; D gene uncertain. V dropped 6 bases and J dropped 2 bases, with 20 bases sitting between them. The CDR3 is 17 amino acids. Germline-derived CDR1 and CDR2 are SNHLY and FYNNEI. CDR3 region: CASRREAGFYGNQPQHF. The DNA of the CDR3 is TGTGCCAGCAGGAGAGAAGCGGGGTTTTACGGCAATCAGCCCCAGCATTTT.

Ten or more counts support this clonotype. V usage is TRBV14 and J usage is TRBJ2-3; D is uncertain. This CDR3 is 17 amino acids long. V was shortened by 3 bases and J by 0 bases, with 16 bases between the two germline ends. Germline values: CDR1 SGHDN, CDR2 FVKESK. The CDR3 spells CASSHTMATTSTDTQYF. The CDR3 nucleotides are TGTGCCAGCAGCCACACTATGGCAACCACTAGCACAGATACGCAGTATTTT.

The chain uses TRBV7-3 and TRBJ1-2, with 9 positions matching TRBD1. The CDR3 is 17 residues long. J was trimmed by 5 bases and V by 2 bases; bases with no gene match: 12. Germline CDR1 is SGHTA and CDR2 is FQGTGA. CDR3 in DNA: TGTGCCAGCAGCTTAGACAGGGGGTTCTCCTCCACTTATGGCTACACCTTC. This sequence encodes CASSLDRGFSSTYGYTF.

V and J are TRBV2 and TRBJ1-1, with D unresolved. The CDR3 consists of 14 residues. Per the germline V gene, CDR1 is SNHLY and CDR2 is FYNNEI. Trimming removed 7 bases at V and 1 base at J, with 13 bases between. The CDR3 is CASICETPNTEAFF. The CDR3 coding sequence is TGTGCCAGCATTTGTGAGACACCGAACACTGAAGCTTTCTTT.